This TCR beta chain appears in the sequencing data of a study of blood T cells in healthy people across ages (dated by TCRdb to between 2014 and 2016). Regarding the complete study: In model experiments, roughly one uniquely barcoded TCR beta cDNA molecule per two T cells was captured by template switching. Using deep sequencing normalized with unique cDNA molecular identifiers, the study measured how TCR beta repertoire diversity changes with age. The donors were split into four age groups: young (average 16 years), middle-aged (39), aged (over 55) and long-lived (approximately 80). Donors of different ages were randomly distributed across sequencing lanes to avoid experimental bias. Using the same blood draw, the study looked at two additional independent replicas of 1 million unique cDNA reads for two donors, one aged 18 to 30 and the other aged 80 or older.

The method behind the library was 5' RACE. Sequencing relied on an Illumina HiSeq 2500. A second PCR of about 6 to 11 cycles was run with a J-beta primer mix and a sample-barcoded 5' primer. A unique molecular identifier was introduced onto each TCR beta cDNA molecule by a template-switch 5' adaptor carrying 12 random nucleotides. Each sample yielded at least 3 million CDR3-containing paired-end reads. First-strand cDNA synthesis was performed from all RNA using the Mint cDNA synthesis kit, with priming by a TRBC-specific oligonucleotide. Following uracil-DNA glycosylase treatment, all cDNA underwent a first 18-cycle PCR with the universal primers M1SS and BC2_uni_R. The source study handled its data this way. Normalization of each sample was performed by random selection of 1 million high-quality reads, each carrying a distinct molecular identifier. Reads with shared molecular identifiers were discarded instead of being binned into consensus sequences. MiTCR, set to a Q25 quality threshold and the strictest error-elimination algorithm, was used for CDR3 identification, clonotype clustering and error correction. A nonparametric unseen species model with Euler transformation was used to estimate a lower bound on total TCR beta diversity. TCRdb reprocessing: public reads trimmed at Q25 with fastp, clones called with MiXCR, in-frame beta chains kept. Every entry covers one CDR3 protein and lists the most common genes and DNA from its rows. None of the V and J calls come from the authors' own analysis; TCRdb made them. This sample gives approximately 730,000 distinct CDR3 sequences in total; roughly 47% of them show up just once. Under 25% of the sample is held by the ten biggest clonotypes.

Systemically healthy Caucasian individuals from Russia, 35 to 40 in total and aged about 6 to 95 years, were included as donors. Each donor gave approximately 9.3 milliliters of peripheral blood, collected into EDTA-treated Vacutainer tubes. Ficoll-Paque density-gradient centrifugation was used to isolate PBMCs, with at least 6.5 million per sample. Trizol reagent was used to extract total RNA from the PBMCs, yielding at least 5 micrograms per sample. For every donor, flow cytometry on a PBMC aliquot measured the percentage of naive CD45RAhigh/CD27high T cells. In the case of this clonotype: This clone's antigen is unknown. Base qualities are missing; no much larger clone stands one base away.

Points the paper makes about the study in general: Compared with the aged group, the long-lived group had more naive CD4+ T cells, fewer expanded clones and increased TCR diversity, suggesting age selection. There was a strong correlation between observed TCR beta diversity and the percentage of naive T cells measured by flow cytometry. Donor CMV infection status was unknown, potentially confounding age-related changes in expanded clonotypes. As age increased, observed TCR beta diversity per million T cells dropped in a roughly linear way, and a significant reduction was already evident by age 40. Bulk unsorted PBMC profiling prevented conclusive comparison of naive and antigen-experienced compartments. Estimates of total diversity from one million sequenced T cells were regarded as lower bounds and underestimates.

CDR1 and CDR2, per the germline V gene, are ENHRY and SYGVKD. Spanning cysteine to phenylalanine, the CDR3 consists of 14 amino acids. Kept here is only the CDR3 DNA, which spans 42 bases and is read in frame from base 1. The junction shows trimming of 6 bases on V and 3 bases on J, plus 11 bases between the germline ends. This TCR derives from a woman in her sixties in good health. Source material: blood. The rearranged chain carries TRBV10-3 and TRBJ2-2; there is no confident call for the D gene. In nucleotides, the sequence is TGTGCCATCAGGGCTGTGTCAGACACCGGGGAGCTGTTTTTT. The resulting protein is CAIRAVSDTGELFF.